A selection of T cell receptor beta chains follows, all from one sample in a study of low-dose radiotherapy and immunotherapy resistance in tumors. TCRdb re-called the reads through MiXCR, storing one row per CDR3 protein. Of about 84,000 distinct CDR3 sequences detected, about 17% appear once; the ten largest clones hold approximately 1.5%. The input for sequencing was PBMCs, taken after low-dose radiotherapy plus immunotherapy. All receptors come from a male donor with prostate cancer. CDR3s include the opening cysteine and the closing phenylalanine or tryptophan. Each record gives: D gene, J gene, CDR3 length, clone size, V gene, CDR3 DNA, CDR3 protein. The D gene is left open where the match is weak. Clone size is shown for a subset of rows, as once, few, many or a class of expanded clone.

>NA|TRBJ2-7|13|many|TRBV14
TGTGCCAGCAGCCCGAGACTAGTCTACGAGCAGTACTTC
CASSPRLVYEQYF
>TRBD2|TRBJ2-5|16|many|TRBV30
TGTGCCTGGGGAAAGACTAGCGGGAGGGCCAGAGAGACCCAGTACTTC
CAWGKTSGRARETQYF
>NA|TRBJ1-4|14|many|TRBV19
TGTGCCAGTACAGGGAACCGTGTTCGTGAAAAACTGTTTTTT
CASTGNRVREKLFF
>NA|TRBJ2-1|12|many|TRBV30
TGTGCCTGGAGTGTTAGTCGGGTTGAGCAGTTCTTC
CAWSVSRVEQFF
>TRBD1|TRBJ2-2|16|NA|TRBV3-1
TGTGCCAGCAGCCATCCTCGACAGGGGCGGACCGGGGAGCTGTTTTTT
CASSHPRQGRTGELFF
>TRBD2|TRBJ2-5|15|NA|TRBV28
TGTGCCAGCAGTTTGGCCGGGAGCGGGAGAGAGACCCAGTACTTC
CASSLAGSGRETQYF
>NA|TRBJ2-2|14|many|TRBV6-1
TGTGCCAGCAGTCCCGGATTTGGGACCGGGGAGCTGTTTTTT
CASSPGFGTGELFF
>TRBD2|TRBJ2-4|16|many|TRBV4-2
TGTGCCAGCAGCCAAGGGGAGGGACTAGGGGTCGACATTCAGTACTTC
CASSQGEGLGVDIQYF
>NA|TRBJ2-2|17|many|TRBV5-1
TGCGCCAGCAGCCCTGGCGGTAGCGGCGTAAACACCGGGGAGCTGTTTTTT
CASSPGGSGVNTGELFF
>NA|TRBJ1-2|12|NA|TRBV29-1
TGCAGCGTAGCCGACACGGCCTATGGCTACACCTTC
CSVADTAYGYTF
>NA|TRBJ1-1|15|many|TRBV27
TGTGCCAGCAGCCGTATACAGGGTATAAACACTGAAGCTTTCTTT
CASSRIQGINTEAFF
>TRBD1|TRBJ2-1|14|NA|TRBV5-3
TGTGCCAGCAGCAAGGACAGGGCGTACAATGAGCAGTTCTTC
CASSKDRAYNEQFF
>TRBD2|TRBJ2-5|14|NA|TRBV11-3
TGTGCCAGCAGATGGACTAGCGGGACGGAGACCCAGTACTTC
CASRWTSGTETQYF
>NA|TRBJ1-2|13|NA|TRBV19
TGTGCCAGTAGTCCTCAGGGAAGCTATGGCTACACCTTC
CASSPQGSYGYTF
>NA|TRBJ2-7|15|many|TRBV5-1
TGCGCCAGCAGCTTTGACCCCGGAAGCTCCTACGAGCAGTACTTC
CASSFDPGSSYEQYF
>TRBD1|TRBJ2-7|15|many|TRBV19
TGTGCCAGTAGTATAGGTTGGCAGGGGGCCTACGAGCAGTACTTC
CASSIGWQGAYEQYF
>NA|TRBJ2-7|14|many|TRBV7-9
TGTGCCAGCAGCTCAACCCGTGGGGACTACGAGCAGTACTTC
CASSSTRGDYEQYF
>TRBD2|TRBJ2-1|18|many|TRBV6-2/TRBV6-3
TGTGCCAGCAGTTACTCGATGGTGGGAGGGCGGTCCTACAATGAGCAGTTCTTC
CASSYSMVGGRSYNEQFF
>NA|TRBJ2-1|16|NA|TRBV27
TGTGCCAGCAATGCGGGACTGAGGAGCTCCTACAATGAGCAGTTCTTC
CASNAGLRSSYNEQFF
>NA|TRBJ2-2|12|many|TRBV7-9
TGTGCCAGCCTAGAAGGTTCCGGGGAGCTGTTTTTT
CASLEGSGELFF
>NA|TRBJ2-1|13|many|TRBV30
TGTGCCTGGAGTGTACTGACCCCGGCGGAGCAGTTCTTC
CAWSVLTPAEQFF
>NA|TRBJ2-5|16|many|TRBV5-1
TGCGCCAGCAGCCCCGAGGGGTCAGTGGGGGATGTGACCCAGTACTTC
CASSPEGSVGDVTQYF
>NA|TRBJ2-7|15|many|TRBV5-1
TGCGCCAGCAGCTTGGTAACACCTTCTGATAACGAGCAGTACTTC
CASSLVTPSDNEQYF
>NA|TRBJ1-2|12|many|TRBV29-1
TGCAGCGTTGAGGTGACAGTCTATGGCTACACCTTC
CSVEVTVYGYTF
>TRBD2|TRBJ2-7|15|NA|TRBV5-5
TGTGCCAGCAGCTTTACCGGGACTAGCGGGAAGGCGCAGTACTTC
CASSFTGTSGKAQYF
>NA|TRBJ2-7|14|many|TRBV20-1
TGCAGTGCGAACAGCGGAAAAAGCTCCTACGAGCAGTACTTC
CSANSGKSSYEQYF
>TRBD2|TRBJ2-7|13|many|TRBV20-1
TGCAGTGCTAGGATAGCGGGAGGGTACGAGCAGTACTTC
CSARIAGGYEQYF
>NA|TRBJ2-7|12|NA|TRBV5-1
TGCGCCAGCAGCTCGGGTGGGCTCGAGCAGTACTTC
CASSSGGLEQYF
>TRBD2|TRBJ2-7|14|NA|TRBV29-1
TGCAGCGGGGGCCTAGCGGGAGACTTTAACGAGCAGTACTTC
CSGGLAGDFNEQYF
>NA|TRBJ1-1|15|many|TRBV9
TGTGCCAGCAGCGTAGATCAGGGGAAACAGGGTGAAGCTTTCTTT
CASSVDQGKQGEAFF
>NA|TRBJ2-7|12|many|TRBV4-1
TGCGCCAGCAGCCCCCGGTCGGGCGAGCAGTACTTC
CASSPRSGEQYF
>NA|TRBJ2-3|18|many|TRBV5-5
TGTGCCAGCATCCTAGGGAGCGACCTAGCCGGTTTCTCAGATACGCAGTATTTT
CASILGSDLAGFSDTQYF
>NA|TRBJ2-5|16|many|TRBV14
TGTGCCAGCAGCCACTTCGGGACTCCGGCGGCCGAGACCCAGTACTTC
CASSHFGTPAAETQYF
>NA|TRBJ2-7|13|NA|TRBV28
TGTGCCAGCAATAGTGGGGGCTCCTACAAGCAGTACTTC
CASNSGGSYKQYF
>NA|TRBJ2-7|11|NA|TRBV6-5
TGTGCCCCCCCCCTCGCGCGCGAGCAGTACTTC
CAPPLAREQYF
>NA|TRBJ1-2|15|NA|TRBV20-1
TGCAGTGCTAGAGAAGGAACATCAAGGGGCTATGGCTACACCTTC
CSAREGTSRGYGYTF
>TRBD2|TRBJ2-5|15|many|TRBV19
TGTGCCAGTAGTATCGGGACAGCGGGAGGAGAGACCCAGTACTTC
CASSIGTAGGETQYF
>NA|TRBJ2-7|13|NA|TRBV9
TGTGCCAGCAGCGTAGGGGCTTCCTACGAGCAGTACTTC
CASSVGASYEQYF
>NA|TRBJ1-4|16|many|TRBV14
TGTGCCAGCAGCCAAGGAGGACGGATAGCTAATGAAAAACTGTTTTTT
CASSQGGRIANEKLFF
>NA|TRBJ2-3|13|many|TRBV29-1
TGCAGCATCTGTCAAAAAAATTTGGATACGCAGTATTTT
CSICQKNLDTQYF
>NA|TRBJ2-3|15|few|TRBV27
TGTGCCAGTAGTAAGAACAGGGTTCCCGCAGATACGCAGTATTTT
CASSKNRVPADTQYF
>NA|TRBJ2-2|12|NA|TRBV10-3
TGTGCCTCGCGAGCGAACACCGGGGAGCTGTTTTTT
CASRANTGELFF
>NA|TRBJ2-7|13|many|TRBV27
TGTGCCAGCACCTCGCTAACGGGCTACGAGCAGTACTTC
CASTSLTGYEQYF
>NA|TRBJ2-7|13|many|TRBV12-3/TRBV12-4
TGTGCCAGCAGTTTAGGGGAAGACTACGAGCAGTACTTC
CASSLGEDYEQYF
>TRBD1|TRBJ2-1|15|many|TRBV10-3
TGTGCCATCAGTGATCGTCAAGGACAGGGGATTGAGCAGTTCTTC
CAISDRQGQGIEQFF
>NA|TRBJ2-5|12|many|TRBV28
TGTGCCAGCAGTTTAGGGATGGAGACCCAGTACTTC
CASSLGMETQYF
>NA|TRBJ1-5|14|NA|TRBV27
TGTGCCAGCAGTTTGGGTGTAGGCAATCAGCCCCAGCATTTT
CASSLGVGNQPQHF
>TRBD1|TRBJ2-5|15|many|TRBV28
TGTGCCAGCAGTTCAGGACAGGGGAGTTTGGAGACCCAGTACTTC
CASSSGQGSLETQYF
>NA|TRBJ1-5|14|many|TRBV28
TGTGCCAGCGAAACAGGGTCTAGCAATCAGCCCCAGCATTTT
CASETGSSNQPQHF
>NA|TRBJ1-4|15|many|TRBV4-3
TGCGCCAGCAGCCCGGGAGCGGGGACTAATGAAAAACTGTTTTTT
CASSPGAGTNEKLFF
>NA|TRBJ2-3|12|NA|TRBV6-1
TGTGCCAGCAGTCCCAGGGCAGATACGCAGTATTTT
CASSPRADTQYF
>NA|TRBJ1-1|13|many|TRBV30
TGTGCCTGTGGGACCTTGATGAACACTGAAGCTTTCTTT
CACGTLMNTEAFF
>TRBD2|TRBJ2-3|20|many|TRBV7-2
TGTGCCAGCAGCTTATACCCCCGCGCAGGAGAAGCGGGAGGAAGGGATACGCAGTATTTT
CASSLYPRAGEAGGRDTQYF
>NA|TRBJ2-5|13|many|TRBV19
TGTGCCAGTAGGAATAGCGGAGAAGAGACCCAGTACTTC
CASRNSGEETQYF
>TRBD2|TRBJ2-1|18|NA|TRBV20-1
TGCAGTGCTAGAGATATTACGAGGCTAGCGGGATTCGAGAATGAGCAGTTCTTC
CSARDITRLAGFENEQFF